The 27 T cell receptor beta chains reported below all come from one sample, sequenced in a study of shared clonotypes between healthy human individuals. Naive CD8 cells comprised CD45RO-negative, CCR7-positively selected cells, excluding terminally differentiated effector memory CD45RA+ cells. Clones were sequenced by immunoSEQ multiplex PCR, and TCRdb holds only the in-frame ones, with some missing. The table has some 800,000 clones, roughly 92% seen once. The specimen was naive CD8+ T cells sorted from blood. Receptor source: a young man in good health.

The V gene is TRBV18, the J gene TRBJ1-3; D uncertain. Trimming took off 1 base at V and 4 bases at J, with 14 bases between the two ends. The CDR3 extends over 16 amino acids. Germline V gene sequence: CDR1 KGHSH, CDR2 LQKENI. CDR3 sequence: CASSPRSMPKGNTIYF. In nucleotides, the CDR3 is TGTGCCAGCTCACCACGGTCGATGCCGAAGGGAAACACCATATATTTT. The variable domain in full, completed from reference TRBV18 and TRBJ1-3, reads NAGVMQNPRHLVRRRGQEARLRCSPMKGHSHVYWYRQLPEEGLKFMVYLQKENIIDESGMPKERFSAEFPKEGPSILRIQQVVRGDSAAYFCASSPRSMPKGNTIYFGEGSWLTVV.

J is TRBJ1-2 and V is TRBV18; TRBD1 is a possible D gene (6 bases). The CDR3 extends over 13 amino acids. The V and J ends lost 0 bases and 7 bases respectively, with 9 bases between them. Per germline, CDR1 KGHSH and CDR2 LQKENI. The CDR3 DNA is TGTGCCAGCTCACCACCTCAGGGGTCTGGCTACACCTTC. Encoded protein: CASSPPQGSGYTF.

The V gene is TRBV7-9, the J gene TRBJ2-4; no firm D call. CDR3 length: 15 amino acids. Germline CDR1 reads SEHNR; CDR2 reads FQNEAQ (reference sequence). V lost 3 bases to trimming and J lost 0 bases, with 9 bases between them. The CDR3, as DNA: TGTGCCAGCAGCTTCGTATCTTTAGCCAAAAACATTCAGTACTTC. Translation gives CASSFVSLAKNIQYF.

This chain joins TRBV6-1 and TRBJ2-7, with 11 nucleotides matching TRBD2. V trimming: 2 bases; J trimming: 6 bases; junction bases outside the gene matches: 9. CDR1 is MNHNS and CDR2 is SASEGT in the germline V gene. The CDR3 is made up of 16 amino acids. Written as DNA, the CDR3 is TGTGCCAGCAGTGAACCTCTAGCGGGAGGCCCTCGCGAGCAGTACTTC. This sequence encodes CASSEPLAGGPREQYF.

This sequence joins TRBV7-9 and TRBJ2-7, with 7 nucleotides matching TRBD2. V gave up 3 bases and J gave up 4 bases; unmatched junction bases: 12. The CDR3 extends over 16 amino acids. Germline V CDR1 and CDR2: SEHNR, FQNEAQ (reference sequence). The DNA for the CDR3 is TGTGCCAGCAGCTTTCGGTCGGGGAGGGGAAAATACGAGCAGTACTTC. Translation: CASSFRSGRGKYEQYF.

The chain joins TRBV5-6 to TRBJ2-7, with D perhaps TRBD1 (6 bases). This CDR3 is built from 12 residues. Trimming took 2 bases from V and 4 from J, leaving 7 bases between them. Germline values: CDR1 SGHDT, CDR2 YYEEEE. The CDR3 nucleotides are TGTGCCAGCAGCTTAAGGGGGTACGAGCAGTACTTC. Amino acid sequence: CASSLRGYEQYF.

A remark on this clone: This may be a read error: a much more frequent sequence differs by one nucleotide. The chain recombines TRBV14 with TRBJ1-2; D ambiguous. The CDR3 has 14 amino acids. Germline-derived CDR1 and CDR2 are SGHDN and FVKESK. This chain's CDR3 is CAGSQDTTNYGYTF. The CDR3 DNA is TGTGCCGGCAGCCAAGATACGACAAACTATGGCTACACCTTC.

The chain carries TRBV27 and TRBJ2-6; the D is unclear. The CDR3 consists of 16 residues. The germline gives CDR1 MNHEY, CDR2 SMNVEV (reference sequence). V was clipped by 2 bases and J by 0 bases, with 8 bases between them. The CDR3 here is CASSLRLVSGANVLTF. The CDR3 nucleotides read TGTGCCAGCAGTTTACGCCTGGTCTCTGGGGCCAACGTCCTGACTTTC.

V usage is TRBV28 and J usage is TRBJ1-2, with no clear D. CDR3 length: 12 amino acids. Germline CDR1 and CDR2: MDHEN and SYDVKM. V lost 8 bases and J 6 bases, leaving 13 bases between the germline ends. CDR3 protein: CASGHSNDGYTF. The CDR3 DNA follows: TGTGCCAGCGGCCACAGCAACGATGGCTACACCTTC.

CDR3 region: CASSNRVSKLREKLFF. For the CDR3, the DNA is TGTGCCAGCTCAAACCGGGTCTCCAAGCTTAGAGAAAAACTGTTTTTT. This chain links TRBV18 with TRBJ1-4; D gene ambiguous. The CDR3 is 16 amino acids. Between the trimmed V and J ends, which lost 5 bases and 8 bases, there was a span of 21 bases. The germline V gene encodes CDR1 KGHSH and CDR2 LQKENI.

This clone was seen only once. This chain connects TRBV6-5 to TRBJ2-7; TRBD1 is a possible D gene (5 bases). CDR1 and CDR2 (germline): MNHEY, SVGAGI. The CDR3 is 14 residues long. V was clipped by 8 bases and J by 0 bases, with 14 bases between them. CDR3 sequence reads: CASGIGAISYEQYF. DNA for the CDR3: TGTGCCAGCGGAATAGGGGCGATCTCCTACGAGCAGTACTTC.

This chain connects TRBV9 to TRBJ2-5; a possible D gene is TRBD1 (5 bases). Per the germline V gene, CDR1 is SGDLS and CDR2 is YYNGEE. The CDR3 consists of 13 residues. With 4 bases removed from V and 1 base from J, the gap between germline ends came to 8 bases. For the CDR3, the DNA is TGTGCCAGCAGCTCAGACAGCCAAGAGACCCAGTACTTC. It encodes CASSSDSQETQYF.

J is TRBJ1-5 and V is TRBV4-1; D perhaps matches TRBD1 (5 bases). Germline CDR1 and CDR2: MGHRA and YSYEKL. CDR3 length equals 14 residues. The V and J ends lost 0 bases and 7 bases respectively, with 10 bases between them. CDR3 DNA: TGCGCCAGCAGCCAAGAGCGGGGGGGACAGCCCCAGCATTTT. It is translated as CASSQERGGQPQHF.

This CDR3 is CASAATGRAYEQYF. For the CDR3, the DNA is TGCGCCAGCGCAGCGACAGGGAGGGCCTACGAGCAGTACTTC. This chain connects TRBV5-1 to TRBJ2-7, with D perhaps TRBD1 or TRBD2 (7 bases each). CDR3 length equals 14 residues. Trimming removed 7 bases at V and 2 bases at J, with 16 bases between. The germline V gene has CDR1 SGHRS and CDR2 YFSETQ.

This chain connects TRBV27 to TRBJ2-1, with a possible D match to TRBD2 (6 bases). V was trimmed by 0 bases and J by 6 bases, leaving 12 bases between them. Germline V gives CDR1 MNHEY, CDR2 SMNVEV (reference sequence). There are 15 residues in the CDR3. DNA for the CDR3: TGTGCCAGCAGTTTATCTGGCGGGAAGGGCAATGAGCAGTTCTTC. This translates into CASSLSGGKGNEQFF.

V gene TRBV30 combines with J gene TRBJ2-1; 10 bases agree with TRBD2. The V gene end was trimmed by 2 bases and the J gene end by 8 bases; junction bases not matched to a gene: 3. The CDR3 consists of 13 residues. Germline CDR1 GTSNPN, CDR2 SVGIG (reference sequence). CDR3 sequence (DNA): TGTGCCTGGAGTTACGGACTAGCGGATGAGCAGTTCTTC. Protein product: CAWSYGLADEQFF.

The V call is TRBV9, the J call TRBJ2-2; 7 bases fit TRBD2. Germline-derived CDR1 and CDR2 are SGDLS and YYNGEE. This CDR3 is built from 16 residues. Trimming cost V 0 bases and J 5 bases; bases outside gene matches: 7. CDR3 DNA: TGTGCCAGCAGCGTAGGTGCGGGAGCGCGGACCGGGGAGCTGTTTTTT. As protein: CASSVGAGARTGELFF.

V usage is TRBV5-4 and J usage is TRBJ2-7; the D is unclear. Germline assignment: CDR1 SGHNT and CDR2 YYREEE (reference sequence). Trimming removed 2 bases at V and 0 bases at J, with 9 bases between. CDR3 length: 14 residues. CDR3 amino acids: CASSFSTNSYEQYF. The CDR3 bases are TGTGCCAGCAGCTTCTCGACGAACTCCTACGAGCAGTACTTC.

This sequence joins TRBV7-9 and TRBJ2-7; 7 nucleotides agree with TRBD2. The germline V gene encodes CDR1 SEHNR and CDR2 FQNEAQ (reference sequence). The CDR3 runs to 16 residues. V shed 4 bases, J shed 7 bases, and the junction held 16 bases outside the gene matches. The CDR3 sequence: CASSYLPGAGEGEQYF. The CDR3 DNA sequence: TGTGCCAGCAGCTACCTGCCCGGGGCGGGAGAAGGGGAGCAGTACTTC. Variable domain in full (rest from reference TRBV7-9 and TRBJ2-7): DTGVSQNPRHKITKRGQNVTFRCDPISEHNRLYWYRQTLGQGPEFLTYFQNEAQLEKSRLLSDRFSAERPKGSFSTLEIQRTEQGDSAMYLCASSYLPGAGEGEQYFGPGTRLTVT.

The genes are TRBV19 and TRBJ2-7; D is possibly TRBD2 (5 bases). Per germline, CDR1 LNHDA and CDR2 SQIVND (reference sequence). The CDR3 consists of 14 residues. The V end was cut by 3 bases, the J end by 0 bases, with 9 bases between. The CDR3 region is CASSIYGSSYEQYF. The CDR3 DNA reads as TGTGCCAGTAGTATCTATGGGAGCTCCTACGAGCAGTACTTC.

The chain uses TRBV7-2 and TRBJ2-7; TRBD2 is a possible D gene (6 bases). Germline V CDR1 and CDR2: SGHTA, FQGNSA. With 3 bases removed from V and 3 bases from J, the gap between germline ends came to 9 bases. This CDR3 region has 13 residues. The CDR3 spells CASSFFGGYEQYF. As DNA, the CDR3 is TGTGCCAGCAGCTTTTTCGGGGGCTACGAGCAGTACTTC.

The V gene is TRBV7-9, the J gene TRBJ2-7, with TRBD1 identical over 7 bases. The V gene end was trimmed by 5 bases and the J gene end by 3 bases; junction bases not matched to a gene: 10. The CDR3 runs to 15 residues. Germline V gene data show CDR1 as SEHNR and CDR2 as FQNEAQ (reference sequence). Written as DNA, the CDR3 is TGTGCCAGCAGCAACCGGGACAGAAAAAGCTACGAGCAGTACTTC. This gives the protein CASSNRDRKSYEQYF.

The chain is built from TRBV7-9 and TRBJ2-4, with TRBD2 as a possible D gene (5 bases). Germline V gives CDR1 SEHNR, CDR2 FQNEAQ (reference sequence). Trimming pared 5 bases from V and 12 bases from J, leaving 20 bases between. The CDR3 length is 14 residues. CDR3 in amino acids: CASSPPSSPNDQYF. CDR3 sequence (DNA): TGTGCCAGCAGCCCCCCTAGCAGCCCAAATGATCAGTACTTC.

The genes are TRBV7-9 and TRBJ2-6, with D maybe TRBD1 (6 bases). There are 15 residues in the CDR3. The V end lost 4 bases, the J end lost 2 bases, and 9 bases lay between the germline ends. Germline V gene lookup returns CDR1 SEHNR and CDR2 FQNEAQ (reference sequence). The CDR3 DNA follows: TGTGCCAGCAGCTCTCCAGGGGCTGGGGCCAACGTCCTGACTTTC. Its protein is CASSSPGAGANVLTF. The variable domain in full, with the rest retrieved from reference TRBV7-9 and TRBJ2-6, is DTGVSQNPRHKITKRGQNVTFRCDPISEHNRLYWYRQTLGQGPEFLTYFQNEAQLEKSRLLSDRFSAERPKGSFSTLEIQRTEQGDSAMYLCASSSPGAGANVLTFGAGSRLTVL.

V and J are TRBV5-3 and TRBJ2-1; D may be TRBD1 or TRBD2 (10 bases each). TRBV5-3 is an ORF, with its function uncertain. V was clipped by 4 bases and J by 2 bases, with 37 bases between them. The CDR3 runs 23 residues. In nucleotides, the CDR3 is TGTGCCAGAAGCCCCGAAATGAGACAGGGGGCTGTGAGCGGGAGGGCCGCCTACAATGAGCAGTTCTTC. Amino acid sequence: CARSPEMRQGAVSGRAAYNEQFF.

This clone has just one count. The chain carries TRBV4-1 and TRBJ2-7; the D is unclear. Trimming removed 4 bases from V and 3 bases from J, with 22 bases in between. The germline V gene has CDR1 MGHRA and CDR2 YSYEKL. CDR3 length: 17 amino acids. The CDR3 loop is CASSLTPLDSMIYEQYF. Written as DNA, the CDR3 is TGCGCCAGCAGCCTAACTCCTCTCGACTCCATGATCTACGAGCAGTACTTC.

This chain joins TRBV27 and TRBJ2-2; D is uncertain. The V and J ends lost 4 bases and 6 bases respectively, with 6 bases between them. CDR3 size: 12 residues. Germline CDR1 MNHEY, CDR2 SMNVEV (reference sequence). CDR3 amino acids: CASSSRAGELFF. The DNA of the CDR3 is TGTGCCAGCAGTTCACGGGCCGGGGAGCTGTTTTTT.